This entry is about one TCR beta chain. As processed by the authors: Reference gene primers were amplified, and this amplification served to estimate nucleated cell counts. TCRdb's copy holds only in-frame clones and misses some; the assay was immunoSEQ multiplex PCR. Clone size and V and J calls were adopted from that table, with D and trimming inferred from the DNA. In the table there are tens of thousands of clones, just over 85% of which are singletons. Germline-derived CDR1 and CDR2 are LNHDA and SQIVND (reference sequence). With 4 bases removed from V and 2 bases from J, the gap between germline ends came to 18 bases. The CDR3 is 18 amino acids. The data originate from a study of blood T cell repertoires in COVID-19. Across the study: Whether acute or convalescent, the COVID-19 samples came from the United States, Italy and Spain. Sources were T cells, B-cell-depleted T cells, or PBMCs; the material itself was cDNA or gDNA.

The clonotype comes from a man aged 50 to 60 with acute or convalescent COVID-19. V is TRBV19 and J is TRBJ1-6; D uncertain. Sequencing was carried out using peripheral blood. The CDR3 is CASSRITPGGTYNSPLHF. CDR3 bases: TGTGCCAGTAGTAGAATTACCCCCGGAGGAACCTATAATTCACCCCTCCACTTT.